These 15 T cell receptor beta chains were all obtained from the same sample, sequenced in a study of T-cell reconstitution after alpha-beta-depleted transplantation in children. Unique molecular identifiers were used in preparing the TCRbeta library. TCRdb reanalysed the PCR reads using MiXCR and keeps one entry per CDR3 protein. The sample has about 610,000 distinct CDR3 sequences, approximately 10% seen once; the top ten hold around 4%. The sequenced sample was PBMCs from the stem cell graft donor, obtained from the stem cell graft. These receptors originate from a human donor who donated a stem cell graft to a child with acute myeloid leukemia.

CDR3 residues: CASGPRDEQFF. The CDR3 bases are TGTGCCAGCGGACCCCGCGATGAGCAGTTCTTC. This chain links TRBV12-3 or TRBV12-4 with TRBJ2-1, with D unresolved. The ends were cut back, 8 bases at V and 8 bases at J, with 10 bases in the middle. CDR3 length: 11 residues.

This clonotype was observed a few times. The CDR3 DNA follows: TGTGCCAGCAGCCCCCAGGGTGGTGGCTACACCTTC. Translating gives CASSPQGGGYTF. The V call is TRBV12-3 or TRBV12-4, the J call TRBJ1-2, with D maybe TRBD1 (5 bases). The V gene lost 6 bases and the J gene lost 7 bases, with 12 bases spanning the gap. The CDR3 extends over 12 amino acids.

V usage is TRBV7-2 and J usage is TRBJ1-3; 11 bases map to TRBD1. Germline CDR1 is SGHTA and CDR2 is FQGNSA. The CDR3 contains 16 residues. V lost 4 bases and J lost 0; bases outside the gene matches: 2. The CDR3 sequence is CASSWTGGASGNTIYF. The CDR3 DNA reads as TGTGCCAGCAGCTGGACAGGGGGCGCCTCTGGAAACACCATATATTTT. The full variable domain, completed using reference TRBV7-2 and TRBJ1-3, is GAGVSQSPSNKVTEKGKDVELRCDPISGHTALYWYRQSLGQGLEFLIYFQGNSAPDKSGLPSDRFSAERTGGSVSTLTIQRTQQEDSAVYLCASSWTGGASGNTIYFGEGSWLTVV.

At least ten counts were recorded for this clonotype. The chain links TRBV20-1 to TRBJ2-3; D is unclear. This CDR3 spans 11 amino acids. V lost 3 bases to trimming and J lost 8 bases, with 9 bases between them. Per germline, CDR1 DFQATT and CDR2 SNEGSKA (reference sequence). The CDR3 is CSASSRFTQYF. The DNA for the CDR3 is TGCAGTGCTAGTAGTCGATTTACGCAGTATTTT.

The rearrangement uses TRBV7-2 and TRBJ1-6; D unclear. The CDR3 has 16 amino acids. Germline V gene lookup returns CDR1 SGHTA and CDR2 FQGNSA. Between the trimmed V and J ends, which lost 5 bases and 8 bases, there was a span of 19 bases. In DNA, the CDR3 is TGTGCCAGCAGCCCGCGGGTGGGCGTAGTTCATTCACCCCTCCACTTT. This translates into CASSPRVGVVHSPLHF.

This clonotype was detected only once. No conserved phenylalanine or tryptophan ends this CDR3, so it is likely a read error. The chain carries TRBV12-3 or TRBV12-4 and TRBJ2-5; D not resolved. V lost 7 bases, J lost 5 bases, and 14 bases lay in between. There are 13 residues in the CDR3. The CDR3 here is CASTPDRVETQYL. The CDR3 DNA reads as TGTGCCAGCACTCCTGATCGGGTGGAGACCCAGTACCTC.

This clonotype occurred many times. In DNA, the CDR3 is TGCAGTGCCGTCGCCGGGGATCAAGAGACCCAGTACTTC. Translation: CSAVAGDQETQYF. The rearrangement links TRBV20-1 to TRBJ2-5, with a tentative D call TRBD2 (5 bases). V was shortened by 6 bases and J by 2 bases, with 13 bases between the two germline ends. Germline lookup yields CDR1 DFQATT and CDR2 SNEGSKA (reference sequence). There are 13 residues in the CDR3.

This clonotype was observed many times. CDR3 region: CSARKRQGPYGYTF. In nucleotides, the CDR3 is TGCAGTGCTAGAAAACGACAGGGACCCTATGGCTACACCTTC. This chain joins TRBV20-1 and TRBJ1-2; 7 bases map to TRBD1. V trimming: 2 bases; J trimming: 4 bases; junction bases outside the gene matches: 7. The CDR3 totals 14 residues. Germline V gene sequence: CDR1 DFQATT, CDR2 SNEGSKA (reference sequence).

This chain links TRBV2 with TRBJ2-1; possible D gene TRBD2, 7 bases. Trimming removed 7 bases at V and 6 bases at J, with 16 bases between. The CDR3 is 14 residues long. CDR1 and CDR2 (germline): SNHLY, FYNNEI. CDR3 loop: CASKRGGGINEQFF. In nucleotides, the CDR3 is TGTGCCAGCAAGAGGGGGGGAGGAATCAATGAGCAGTTCTTC.

This clonotype has just a few counts. The genes are TRBV6-2 or TRBV6-3 and TRBJ2-7, with D possibly called TRBD1 or TRBD2 (5 bases each). Germline assignment: CDR1 MNHEY and CDR2 SVGEGT. The CDR3 is made up of 12 amino acids. V was cut by 8 bases and J by 6 bases, with 14 bases left in between. The DNA for the CDR3 is TGTGCCAGCGGGGGTCTGCTCCCCGAGCAGTACTTC. Protein product: CASGGLLPEQYF.

The rearrangement joins TRBV5-6 to TRBJ2-7; no clear D. The CDR3 is 12 residues long. Looked up from germline, CDR1 is SGHDT and CDR2 is YYEEEE. V shed 2 bases and J shed 5 bases, with 8 bases lying between them. The CDR3 DNA sequence: TGTGCCAGCAGCTTCTCCGTCCACGAGCAGTACTTC. Protein sequence: CASSFSVHEQYF. Full variable domain (rest looked up from reference TRBV5-6 and TRBJ2-7): DAGVTQSPTHLIKTRGQQVTLRCSPKSGHDTVSWYQQALGQGPQFIFQYYEEEERQRGNFPDRFSGHQFPNYSSELNVNALLLGDSALYLCASSFSVHEQYFGPGTRLTVT.

This clonotype was detected a few times. The chain links TRBV12-3 or TRBV12-4 to TRBJ2-5; D is unresolved. Trimming pared 5 bases from V and 5 bases from J, leaving 15 bases between. The CDR3 has 14 residues. The CDR3 sequence: CASSVQRVSETQYF. For the CDR3, the DNA is TGTGCCAGCAGTGTGCAAAGGGTTTCTGAGACCCAGTACTTC.

This clonotype was detected ten times or more. The V call is TRBV12-3 or TRBV12-4, the J call TRBJ2-4; D possibly matches TRBD1 or TRBD2 (6 bases each). V gave up 4 bases and J gave up 7 bases, with 14 bases separating them. The CDR3 loop spans 14 amino acids. The CDR3 loop reads CASSYGGLGNIQYF. The CDR3 DNA reads TGTGCCAGCAGTTATGGGGGGCTCGGGAACATTCAGTACTTC.

The sample holds many counts of this clonotype. This chain joins TRBV28 and TRBJ2-5; 10 nucleotides match TRBD2. Looked up from germline, CDR1 is MDHEN and CDR2 is SYDVKM. CDR3 size: 15 residues. The trim removed 6 bases at V and 5 bases at J, leaving 9 bases unmatched. CDR3 nucleotides: TGTGCCAGCAGCAAAACCGGGACTAGCGACGAGACCCAGTACTTC. It yields the protein CASSKTGTSDETQYF.

The chain links TRBV4-3 to TRBJ2-1; TRBD2 might be the D (6 bases). The CDR3 has 16 residues. Germline-derived CDR1 and CDR2 are LGHNA and YSLEER. Trimming took off 1 base at V and 3 bases at J, with 13 bases between the two ends. CDR3 sequence (DNA): TGCGCCAGCAGCCAAGGAGCTTCGACTAGCTACAATGAGCAGTTCTTC. Translating it yields CASSQGASTSYNEQFF.